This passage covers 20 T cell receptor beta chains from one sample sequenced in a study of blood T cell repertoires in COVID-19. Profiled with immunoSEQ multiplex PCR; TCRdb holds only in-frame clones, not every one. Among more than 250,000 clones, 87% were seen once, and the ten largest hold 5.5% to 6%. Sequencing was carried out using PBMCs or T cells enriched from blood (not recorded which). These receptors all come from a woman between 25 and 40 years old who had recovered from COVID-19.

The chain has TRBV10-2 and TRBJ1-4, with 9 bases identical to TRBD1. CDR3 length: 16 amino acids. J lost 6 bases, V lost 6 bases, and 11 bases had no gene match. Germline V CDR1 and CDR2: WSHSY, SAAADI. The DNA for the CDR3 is TGCGCCAGCAGACACATACCGGGACAGGGCTATGAAAAACTGTTTTTT. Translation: CASRHIPGQGYEKLFF.

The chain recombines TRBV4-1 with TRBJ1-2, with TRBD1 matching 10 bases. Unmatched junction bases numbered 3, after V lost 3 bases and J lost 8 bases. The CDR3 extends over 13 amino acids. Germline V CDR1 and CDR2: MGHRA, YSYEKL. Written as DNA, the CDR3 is TGCGCCAGCAGCCAGGGGACAGGGGAAGGCTACACCTTC. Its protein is CASSQGTGEGYTF.

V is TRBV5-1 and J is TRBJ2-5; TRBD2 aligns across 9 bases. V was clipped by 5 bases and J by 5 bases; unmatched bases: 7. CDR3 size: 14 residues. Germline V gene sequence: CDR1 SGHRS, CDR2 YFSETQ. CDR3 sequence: CASSPSGDLETQYF. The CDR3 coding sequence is TGCGCCAGCAGTCCTAGCGGGGACCTTGAGACCCAGTACTTC.

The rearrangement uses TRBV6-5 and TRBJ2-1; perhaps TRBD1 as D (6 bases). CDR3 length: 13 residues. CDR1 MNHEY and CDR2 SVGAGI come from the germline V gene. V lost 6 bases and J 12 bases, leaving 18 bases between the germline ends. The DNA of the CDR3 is TGTGCCAGCAGCCAATCGGGACAACCACGGCAGTTCTTC. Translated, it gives CASSQSGQPRQFF.

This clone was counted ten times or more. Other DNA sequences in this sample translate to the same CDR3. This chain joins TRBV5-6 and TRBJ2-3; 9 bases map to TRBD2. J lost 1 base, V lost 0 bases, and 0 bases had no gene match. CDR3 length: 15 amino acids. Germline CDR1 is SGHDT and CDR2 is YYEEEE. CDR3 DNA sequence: TGTGCCAGCAGCTTGGGCGGGGGGGGCACAGATACGCAGTATTTT. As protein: CASSLGGGGTDTQYF.

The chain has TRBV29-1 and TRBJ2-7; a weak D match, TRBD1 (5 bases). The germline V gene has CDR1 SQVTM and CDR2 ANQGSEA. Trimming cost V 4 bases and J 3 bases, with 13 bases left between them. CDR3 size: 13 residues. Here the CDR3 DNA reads TGCAGCGTTGCGGCAGGGTCACGCTACGAGCAGTACTTC. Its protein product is CSVAAGSRYEQYF.

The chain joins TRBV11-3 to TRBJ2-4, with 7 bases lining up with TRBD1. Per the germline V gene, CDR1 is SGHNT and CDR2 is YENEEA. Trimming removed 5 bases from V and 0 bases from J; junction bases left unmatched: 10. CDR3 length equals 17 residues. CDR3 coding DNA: TGTGCCAGCAGCCCAGGGACAGCAGTCCTAGCCAAAAACATTCAGTACTTC. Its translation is CASSPGTAVLAKNIQYF.

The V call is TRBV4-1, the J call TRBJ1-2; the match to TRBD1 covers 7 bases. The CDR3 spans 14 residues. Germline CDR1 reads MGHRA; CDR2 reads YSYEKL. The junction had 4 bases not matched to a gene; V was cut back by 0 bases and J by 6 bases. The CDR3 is CASSQDDRAHGYTF. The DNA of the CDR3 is TGCGCCAGCAGCCAAGATGACAGGGCCCATGGCTACACCTTC.

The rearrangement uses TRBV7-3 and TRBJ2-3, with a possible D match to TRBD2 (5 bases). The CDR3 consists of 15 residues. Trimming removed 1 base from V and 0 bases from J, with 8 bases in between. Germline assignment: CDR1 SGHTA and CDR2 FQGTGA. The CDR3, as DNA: TGTGCCAGCAGCTTAATCACGGGAAGCACAGATACGCAGTATTTT. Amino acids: CASSLITGSTDTQYF.

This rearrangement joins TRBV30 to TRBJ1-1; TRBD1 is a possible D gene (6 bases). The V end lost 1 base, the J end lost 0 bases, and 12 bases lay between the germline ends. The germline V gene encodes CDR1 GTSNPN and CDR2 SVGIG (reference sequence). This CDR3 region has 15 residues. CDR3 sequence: CAWSAPTGLNTEAFF. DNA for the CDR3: TGTGCCTGGAGTGCACCGACAGGACTGAACACTGAAGCTTTCTTT. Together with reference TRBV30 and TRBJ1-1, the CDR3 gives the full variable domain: SQTIHQWPATLVQPVGSPLSLECTVEGTSNPNLYWYRQAAGRGLQLLFYSVGIGQISSEVPQNLSASRPQDRQFILSSKKLLLSDSGFYLCAWSAPTGLNTEAFFGQGTRLTVV.

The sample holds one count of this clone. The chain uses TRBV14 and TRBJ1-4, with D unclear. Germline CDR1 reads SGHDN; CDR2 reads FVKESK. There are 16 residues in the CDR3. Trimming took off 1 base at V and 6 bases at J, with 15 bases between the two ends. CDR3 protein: CASSQVTLLTHEKLFF. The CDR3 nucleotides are TGTGCCAGCAGCCAAGTCACCCTATTGACACATGAAAAACTGTTTTTT.

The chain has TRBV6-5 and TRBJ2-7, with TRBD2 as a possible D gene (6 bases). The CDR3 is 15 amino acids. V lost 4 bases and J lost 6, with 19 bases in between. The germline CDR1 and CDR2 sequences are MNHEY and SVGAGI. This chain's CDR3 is CASSSVLGGISEQYF. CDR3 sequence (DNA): TGTGCCAGCAGTTCCGTATTGGGGGGTATCTCCGAGCAGTACTTC.

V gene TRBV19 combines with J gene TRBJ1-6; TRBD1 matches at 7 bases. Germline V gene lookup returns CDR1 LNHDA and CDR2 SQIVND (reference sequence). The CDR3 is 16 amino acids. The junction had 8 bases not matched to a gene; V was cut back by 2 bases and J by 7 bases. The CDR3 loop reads CASSIKPGQPNSPLHF. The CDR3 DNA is TGTGCCAGTAGTATAAAACCGGGACAGCCGAATTCACCCCTCCACTTT.

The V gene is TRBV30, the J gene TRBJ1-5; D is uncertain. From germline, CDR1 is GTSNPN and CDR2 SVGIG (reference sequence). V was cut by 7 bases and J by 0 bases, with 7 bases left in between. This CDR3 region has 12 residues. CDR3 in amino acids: CAFGYSNQPQHF. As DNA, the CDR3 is TGTGCCTTCGGGTATAGCAATCAGCCCCAGCATTTT.

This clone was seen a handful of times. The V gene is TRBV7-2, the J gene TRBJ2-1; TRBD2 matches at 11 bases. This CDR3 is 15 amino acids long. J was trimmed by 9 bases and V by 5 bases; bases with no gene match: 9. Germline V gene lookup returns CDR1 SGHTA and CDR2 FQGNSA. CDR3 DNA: TGTGCCAGCAGCCGCACTAGCGGGGGCTCTGGTGAGCAGTTCTTC. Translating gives CASSRTSGGSGEQFF. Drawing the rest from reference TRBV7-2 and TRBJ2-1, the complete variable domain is GAGVSQSPSNKVTEKGKDVELRCDPISGHTALYWYRQSLGQGLEFLIYFQGNSAPDKSGLPSDRFSAERTGGSVSTLTIQRTQQEDSAVYLCASSRTSGGSGEQFFGPGTRLTVL.

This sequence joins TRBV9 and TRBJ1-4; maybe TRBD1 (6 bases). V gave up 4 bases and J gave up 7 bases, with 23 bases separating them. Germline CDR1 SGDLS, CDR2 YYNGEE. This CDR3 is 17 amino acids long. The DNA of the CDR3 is TGTGCCAGCAGCCCTCTGGGGGGGGCGGAAGTTGGTGAAAAACTGTTTTTT. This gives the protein CASSPLGGAEVGEKLFF.

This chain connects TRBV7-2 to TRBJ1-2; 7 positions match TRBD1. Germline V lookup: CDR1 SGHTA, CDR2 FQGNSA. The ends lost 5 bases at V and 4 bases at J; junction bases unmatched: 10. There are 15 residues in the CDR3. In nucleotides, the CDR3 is TGTGCCAGCAGCCTCCACCGGACAGGACCCTATGGCTACACCTTC. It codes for CASSLHRTGPYGYTF.

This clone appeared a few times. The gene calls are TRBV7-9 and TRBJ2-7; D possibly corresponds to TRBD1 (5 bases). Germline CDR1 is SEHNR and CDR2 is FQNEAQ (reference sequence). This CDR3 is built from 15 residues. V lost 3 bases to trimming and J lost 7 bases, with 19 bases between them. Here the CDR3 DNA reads TGTGCCAGCAGCTTGATTGGGGCAGGTGCGGATGAGCAGTACTTC. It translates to CASSLIGAGADEQYF.

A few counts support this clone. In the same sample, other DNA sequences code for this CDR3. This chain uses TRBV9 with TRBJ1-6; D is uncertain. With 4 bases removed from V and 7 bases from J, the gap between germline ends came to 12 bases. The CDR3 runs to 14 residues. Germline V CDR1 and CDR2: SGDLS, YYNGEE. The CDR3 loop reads CASSPGGLNSPLHF. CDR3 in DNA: TGTGCCAGCAGCCCGGGAGGGTTAAATTCACCCCTCCACTTT.

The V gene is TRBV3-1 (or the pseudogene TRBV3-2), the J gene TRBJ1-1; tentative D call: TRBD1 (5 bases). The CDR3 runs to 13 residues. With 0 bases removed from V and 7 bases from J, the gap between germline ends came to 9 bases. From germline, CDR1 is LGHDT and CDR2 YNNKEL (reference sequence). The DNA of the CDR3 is TGTGCCAGCAGCCAAGATTCGACAGTTGAAGCTTTCTTT. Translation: CASSQDSTVEAFF.